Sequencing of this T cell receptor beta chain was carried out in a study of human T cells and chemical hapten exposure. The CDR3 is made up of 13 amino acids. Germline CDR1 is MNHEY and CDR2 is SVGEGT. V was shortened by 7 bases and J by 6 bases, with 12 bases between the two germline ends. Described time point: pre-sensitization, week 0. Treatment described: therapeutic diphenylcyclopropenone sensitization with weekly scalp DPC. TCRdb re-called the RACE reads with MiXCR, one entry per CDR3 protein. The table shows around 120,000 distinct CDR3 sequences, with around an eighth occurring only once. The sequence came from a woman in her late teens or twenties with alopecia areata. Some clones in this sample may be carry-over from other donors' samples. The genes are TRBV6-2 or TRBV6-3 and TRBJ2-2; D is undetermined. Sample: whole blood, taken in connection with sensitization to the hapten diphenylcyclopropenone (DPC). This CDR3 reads CASTPFPAGELFF. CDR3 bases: TGTGCCAGCACCCCGTTCCCGGCCGGGGAGCTGTTTTTT.